The sequence of this TCR beta chain was determined in a study of T cells in Graves' hyperthyroidism and ophthalmopathy. Study in general: Peripheral blood specimens were obtained at initial diagnosis, prior to any treatment.

This clonotype was seen a few times. Its antigen is still unknown. Study-wide points: Blood held most thyroid clonotypes expanded above 0.001 frequency. Stable hyperthyroidism and ophthalmopathy were separated using 13 V-J signatures.

Regions amplified from RNA transcripts were the TCR beta CDR3 regions. The TCR CDR3 was amplified in a first-round RT-PCR using the HTBI primer set. Via MiXCR, TCRdb re-called the multiplex PCR reads, giving one row per CDR3 protein. The sample has roughly 170,000 distinct CDR3 sequences, just under 9.5% seen once; the top ten hold about 20%. Germline V CDR1 and CDR2: MNHNS, SASEGT. V lost 6 bases, J lost 4 bases, and 24 bases lay in between. There are 17 residues in the CDR3. Newly diagnosed hyperthyroidism patients aged 18 to 65 years had disease lasting under 2 months. Sequenced input: blood. This sequence was found in a woman aged 18 to 35 with Graves' hyperthyroidism that later progressed to Graves' ophthalmopathy. The chain uses TRBV6-1 and TRBJ1-2, with D perhaps TRBD1 (6 bases). The CDR3 is CASRKTIGDTETYGYTF. The CDR3 region has the DNA TGTGCCAGCAGAAAAACGATCGGGGACACCGAAACCTATGGCTACACCTTC.